Sequencing of this TCR beta chain was carried out in a study of Ad26.COV2.S vaccination and SARS-CoV-2 variants. On this clone: No antigen is known for it.

The treatment: roughly 20 received Ad26.COV2.S at low or high dose, single or two shots; about 5 received placebo; per-sample allocation not given. Sampling was performed 63 days after the first vaccine or placebo injection. TCRdb's table, derived via immunoSEQ multiplex PCR, lists solely in-frame clones and lacks some. This table has 350,000 to 500,000 clones, roughly 89% appearing once. Study-wide points: Participants given vaccine showed non-spike TCR breadth similar to that of placebo recipients.

Per germline, CDR1 SGHNT and CDR2 YENEEA. Unmatched junction bases numbered 20, after V lost 5 bases and J lost 6 bases. The CDR3 is 19 residues long. The sequence came from a person between 18 and 65 years old who received the Ad26.COV2.S COVID-19 vaccine or a placebo. Specimen: peripheral blood, collected in a trial of Ad26.COV2.S vaccine versus placebo. V gene TRBV11-3 combines with J gene TRBJ2-1, with TRBD1 matching 9 bases. The DNA of the CDR3 is TGTGCCAGCAGCCCGCGGGACAGGGTCACCCCATTACGATCCAATGAGCAGTTCTTC. This translates into CASSPRDRVTPLRSNEQFF.